The next 27 T cell receptor beta chains were all read from a single sample in a study of cytomegalovirus exposure and HLA in healthy donors. The PCR contained 60 Vbeta and 13 Jbeta primers. The table came from immunoSEQ multiplex PCR; TCRdb's copy has only in-frame clones and leaves some out. In the table there are about 200,000 clones, approximately 78% of which are singletons. Input material: PBMCs. All receptors come from a woman in her forties in good health and CMV-seronegative.

The chain carries TRBV6-1 and TRBJ1-1; tentatively, D is TRBD1 (6 bases). Per the germline V gene, CDR1 is MNHNS and CDR2 is SASEGT. This CDR3 contains 15 residues. Deletions cut 6 bases from V and 2 bases from J, with 16 bases between. The CDR3, as DNA: TGTGCCAGCAGCGTACGACAGGAAACTAACACTGAAGCTTTCTTT. Amino acid sequence: CASSVRQETNTEAFF.

V usage is TRBV15 and J usage is TRBJ2-7; 9 positions agree with TRBD2. V dropped 2 bases and J dropped 4; count of bases not matched to a gene: 9. CDR1 is LNHNV, CDR2 YYDKDF, per germline (reference sequence). CDR3 length: 16 residues. CDR3 bases: TGTGCCACCAGCAGATGGGGGGCTAGCGGGAAGTACGAGCAGTACTTC. As protein: CATSRWGASGKYEQYF.

The CDR3 DNA sequence: TGTGCCAGCAGTATCAGGGAAATTGGCAATCAGCCCCAGCATTTT. Translated: CASSIREIGNQPQHF. The rearrangement joins TRBV28 to TRBJ1-5; weak D call: TRBD1 (5 bases). CDR3 size: 15 residues. Per the germline V gene, CDR1 is MDHEN and CDR2 is SYDVKM. The V gene lost 5 bases and the J gene lost 2 bases, with 13 bases spanning the gap.

CDR3 DNA: TGTGCCAGCAGTCCGAGGATAGCGTCCTACGAGCAGTACTTC. As protein: CASSPRIASYEQYF. V and J are TRBV28 and TRBJ2-7; D may be TRBD2 (5 bases). V was trimmed by 5 bases and J by 1 base, leaving 12 bases between them. Germline-derived CDR1 and CDR2 are MDHEN and SYDVKM. The CDR3 is 14 amino acids.

This clone appeared once. This sequence joins TRBV28 and TRBJ1-5; TRBD1 is a possible D gene (6 bases). The CDR3 loop spans 16 amino acids. Germline V gene sequence: CDR1 MDHEN, CDR2 SYDVKM. Trimming took off 6 bases at V and 0 bases at J, with 15 bases between the two ends. CDR3 nucleotides: TGTGCCAGCAGACGCCAGGGGATCTATAGCAATCAGCCCCAGCATTTT. Translated: CASRRQGIYSNQPQHF.

The chain links TRBV7-8 to TRBJ1-4; 8 nucleotides align to TRBD1. This CDR3 comprises 14 residues. Trimming removed 7 bases from V and 7 bases from J; junction bases left unmatched: 8. Looked up from germline, CDR1 is SGHVS and CDR2 is FQNEAQ. In DNA, the CDR3 is TGTGCCAGCACCGTGGACAGGGCGGGTGAAAAACTGTTTTTT. Its translation is CASTVDRAGEKLFF.

J is TRBJ2-3 and V is TRBV27; D uncertain. Germline V CDR1 and CDR2: MNHEY, SMNVEV (reference sequence). Trimming stripped 3 bases from V and 6 bases from J, with 10 bases between. The CDR3 length is 13 residues. The CDR3 reads CASSFSRLDTQYF. The CDR3 DNA sequence: TGTGCCAGCAGTTTTTCTAGGTTGGATACGCAGTATTTT.

The chain combines TRBV5-1 with TRBJ2-3, with TRBD2 matching over 14 bases. This CDR3 region has 16 residues. V gave up 4 bases and J gave up 4 bases; unmatched junction bases: 5. The germline V gene encodes CDR1 SGHRS and CDR2 YFSETQ. Here the CDR3 reads CASSQTSGRASDTQYF. The DNA for the CDR3 is TGCGCCAGCAGCCAGACTAGCGGGAGGGCGTCAGATACGCAGTATTTT.

The chain has TRBV6-1 and TRBJ1-2; TRBD1 might be the D (5 bases). Looked up from germline, CDR1 is MNHNS and CDR2 is SASEGT. The CDR3 length is 13 residues. V lost 2 bases and J 2 bases, leaving 6 bases between the germline ends. CDR3: CASSESGNYGYTF. In DNA, the CDR3 is TGTGCCAGCAGTGAATCAGGGAACTATGGCTACACCTTC.

The chain combines TRBV27 with TRBJ2-7; D unclear. Between the trimmed V and J ends, which lost 1 base and 3 bases, there was a span of 7 bases. Germline V gene data show CDR1 as MNHEY and CDR2 as SMNVEV (reference sequence). The CDR3 runs to 13 residues. CDR3 in amino acids: CASSLFFNYEQYF. DNA for the CDR3: TGTGCCAGCAGTTTATTTTTCAACTACGAGCAGTACTTC.

The J gene is TRBJ2-1, the V gene TRBV7-9, with TRBD2 matching 8 bases. Germline CDR1 is SEHNR and CDR2 is FQNEAQ (reference sequence). Trimming cost V 5 bases and J 15 bases; bases outside gene matches: 12. CDR3 length equals 13 residues. CDR3 sequence (DNA): TGTGCCAGCAGCGTGATAGAAGCGGGAGTTTCGTTCTTC. Translated: CASSVIEAGVSFF.

The chain carries TRBV30 and TRBJ1-1, with TRBD1 matching 7 bases. This CDR3 contains 15 residues. Looked up from germline, CDR1 is GTSNPN and CDR2 is SVGIG (reference sequence). Losses at the gene ends were 0 bases for V and 0 bases for J; bases not matched to a gene: 4. DNA of the CDR3: TGTGCCTGGAGTGTGCACAGGGGTATGAACACTGAAGCTTTCTTT. It encodes CAWSVHRGMNTEAFF.

V usage is TRBV28 and J usage is TRBJ1-1, with 8 positions matching TRBD1. This CDR3 has 13 amino acids. Germline CDR1 and CDR2: MDHEN and SYDVKM. V dropped 5 bases and J dropped 10; count of bases not matched to a gene: 9. CDR3 sequence: CASSPGQAYLAFF. The CDR3, as DNA: TGTGCCAGCAGTCCGGGACAGGCTTATTTAGCTTTCTTT.

This clone has only one observation. This chain joins TRBV27 and TRBJ2-1, with 8 positions matching TRBD2. The CDR3 is 16 amino acids. The V gene's germline CDR1 is MNHEY and CDR2 SMNVEV (reference sequence). The V segment lost 0 bases and the J segment 3 bases; nucleotides outside the gene matches: 4. CDR3 amino acids: CASSLSSGVHYNEQFF. Here the CDR3 DNA reads TGTGCCAGCAGTTTATCTAGCGGGGTCCACTACAATGAGCAGTTCTTC.

This clone was counted a single time. The CDR3 coding sequence is TGCGCCAGCTCGACAGGGGGTTCCACTGAAGCTTTCTTT. It is translated as CASSTGGSTEAFF. The J gene is TRBJ1-1, the V gene TRBV5-1, with 9 bases fitting TRBD1. Germline trimming cut 7 bases from V and 4 bases from J; bases unmatched to any gene: 5. There are 13 residues in the CDR3. The V gene's germline CDR1 is SGHRS and CDR2 YFSETQ.

CDR3: CASSPKAAERYTF. The CDR3 DNA sequence: TGTGCCAGCAGCCCAAAGGCCGCGGAGCGCTACACCTTC. This sequence joins TRBV5-6 and TRBJ1-2; D call uncertain. This CDR3 region has 13 residues. Germline CDR1 and CDR2: SGHDT and YYEEEE. The V gene lost 4 bases and the J gene lost 9 bases, with 16 bases spanning the gap.

Written as DNA, the CDR3 is TGTGCCTGGATCCTCCCGACAGGGGGCTTATCTTCACCCCTCCACTTT. Translating gives CAWILPTGGLSSPLHF. The gene calls are TRBV30 and TRBJ1-6; 10 bases match TRBD1. The CDR3 contains 16 residues. CDR1 GTSNPN and CDR2 SVGIG come from the germline V gene (reference sequence). Germline trimming cut 4 bases from V and 9 bases from J; bases unmatched to any gene: 12. The variable domain in full, with the rest retrieved from reference TRBV30 and TRBJ1-6, is SQTIHQWPATLVQPVGSPLSLECTVEGTSNPNLYWYRQAAGRGLQLLFYSVGIGQISSEVPQNLSASRPQDRQFILSSKKLLLSDSGFYLCAWILPTGGLSSPLHFGNGTRLTVT.

This chain joins TRBV28 and TRBJ1-4; 9 bases are shared with TRBD1. CDR1 and CDR2 (germline): MDHEN, SYDVKM. Trimming at V came to 7 bases and at J to 4 bases, leaving 7 bases not matched to a gene. This CDR3 is built from 15 residues. CDR3 amino acids: CASIHTTGGNEKLFF. CDR3 nucleotides: TGTGCCAGCATCCACACGACAGGGGGTAATGAAAAACTGTTTTTT.

The chain combines TRBV11-2 with TRBJ2-7, with TRBD1 identical over 7 bases. CDR1 and CDR2 (germline): SGHAT, FQNNGV. The CDR3 consists of 16 residues. After removal of 1 base from V and 4 bases from J, the junction contained 10 bases not matched to a gene. In DNA form, the CDR3 reads TGTGCCAGCAGCTTAGTGGCCGGGACAGTAATATACGAGCAGTACTTC. Amino acids: CASSLVAGTVIYEQYF. The full variable domain, rest sourced from reference TRBV11-2 and TRBJ2-7, is EAGVAQSPRYKIIEKRQSVAFWCNPISGHATLYWYQQILGQGPKLLIQFQNNGVVDDSQLPKDRFSAERLKGVDSTLKIQPAKLEDSAVYLCASSLVAGTVIYEQYFGPGTRLTVT.

The chain has TRBV4-1 and TRBJ1-2; TRBD1 aligns across 7 bases. Germline CDR1 reads MGHRA; CDR2 reads YSYEKL. The V gene end was trimmed by 0 bases and the J gene end by 5 bases; junction bases not matched to a gene: 12. The length of the CDR3 is 17 residues. The CDR3 region is CASSQDRSGTDRYGYTF. The DNA of the CDR3 is TGCGCCAGCAGCCAAGATCGGTCCGGGACAGACCGGTATGGCTACACCTTC.

J is TRBJ2-6 and V is TRBV4-1; TRBD1 is a possible D gene (6 bases). V lost 0 bases and J lost 2, with 8 bases in between. The CDR3 is made up of 16 amino acids. CDR1 is MGHRA, CDR2 YSYEKL, per germline. Here the CDR3 DNA reads TGCGCCAGCAGCCAAGATGAGGGGGCTGGGGCCAACGTCCTGACTTTC. It codes for CASSQDEGAGANVLTF.

The chain employs TRBV28 and TRBJ2-2; 7 bases map to TRBD1. Germline CDR1 and CDR2: MDHEN and SYDVKM. CDR3 size: 14 residues. V lost 6 bases and J lost 3; bases outside the gene matches: 4. DNA of the CDR3: TGTGCCAGCAGCAGGGGACAGTACACCGGGGAGCTGTTTTTT. Residues: CASSRGQYTGELFF.

The V call is TRBV29-1, the J call TRBJ2-3, with 11 bases fitting TRBD2. The V gene's germline CDR1 is SQVTM and CDR2 ANQGSEA. This CDR3 region has 22 residues. Germline trimming cut 7 bases from V and 1 base from J; bases unmatched to any gene: 28. The CDR3 nucleotides are TGCAGCGCCGCCCCCCCCTCCGGAGTAGCCGGGACTAGCGGATTTCGCACAGATACGCAGTATTTT. This encodes CSAAPPSGVAGTSGFRTDTQYF.

The rearrangement joins TRBV10-3 to TRBJ2-1; 13 nucleotides agree with TRBD2. The CDR3 has 18 amino acids. With 3 bases clipped from V and 10 bases from J, the junction kept 15 bases outside the gene matches. CDR1 and CDR2 (germline): ENHRY, SYGVKD. The CDR3 sequence: CAISDLTSTSGRAREQFF. The DNA of the CDR3 is TGTGCCATCAGTGATTTGACAAGTACTAGCGGGAGGGCCCGGGAGCAGTTCTTC.

Concerning this clone itself: The sample holds other DNA sequences that translate to the same CDR3. V usage is TRBV2 and J usage is TRBJ2-3; a possible D gene is TRBD2 (6 bases). This CDR3 region has 13 residues. V was clipped by 6 bases and J by 0 bases, with 7 bases between them. CDR1 is SNHLY and CDR2 is FYNNEI in the germline V gene. CDR3 residues: CASSRESTDTQYF. The DNA of the CDR3 is TGTGCCAGCAGCCGGGAGAGCACAGATACGCAGTATTTT.

The genes are TRBV29-1 and TRBJ2-1, with 11 bases fitting TRBD2. This CDR3 is 14 amino acids long. Germline loops: CDR1 SQVTM, CDR2 ANQGSEA. V was pared by 6 bases and J by 3 bases, with 4 bases of the junction left unmatched. In DNA form, the CDR3 reads TGCAGCGTAGCCGGGACTAGCGGCTACAATGAGCAGTTCTTC. Translating it yields CSVAGTSGYNEQFF.

V gene TRBV15 combines with J gene TRBJ2-3; 7 bases match TRBD1. The CDR3 spans 16 residues. V lost 0 bases and J lost 6; bases outside the gene matches: 9. Germline-derived CDR1 and CDR2 are LNHNV and YYDKDF (reference sequence). The CDR3 nucleotides read TGTGCCACCAGCAGAGATTTTGCAGGGGGTCGGGATACGCAGTATTTT. Amino acid sequence: CATSRDFAGGRDTQYF.